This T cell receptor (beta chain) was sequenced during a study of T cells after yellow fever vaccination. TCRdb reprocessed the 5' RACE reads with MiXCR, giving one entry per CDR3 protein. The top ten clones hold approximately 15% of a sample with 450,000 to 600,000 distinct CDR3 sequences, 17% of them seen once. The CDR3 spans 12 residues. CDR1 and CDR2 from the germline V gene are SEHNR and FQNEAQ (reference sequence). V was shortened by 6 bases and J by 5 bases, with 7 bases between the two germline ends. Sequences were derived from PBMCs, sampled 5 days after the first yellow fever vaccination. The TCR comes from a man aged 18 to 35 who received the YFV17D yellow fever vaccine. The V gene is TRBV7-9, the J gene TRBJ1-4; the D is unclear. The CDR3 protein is CASRGMNEKLFF. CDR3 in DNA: TGTGCCAGCAGGGGGATGAATGAAAAACTGTTTTTT.